This entry lists 7 T cell receptor beta chains sequenced from one sample in a study of T cell repertoires in aging, cancer and after chemotherapy. Amplification of TCR beta used genomic DNA extracted from peripheral blood. Rearranged V-D-J TRB sequences were amplified with a mixed TRB-A/B primer pool. TCRdb reprocessed the multiplex PCR reads via MiXCR and lists one record per CDR3 protein. The sample lists roughly 18,000 distinct CDR3 sequences, less than 45% occurring once. The sequenced material came from blood. The receptors were sampled from a human donor with a solid tumor.

The CDR3: CASSPIYDSYEQYF. The CDR3 DNA follows: TGTGCCAGCAGCCCGATTTATGACTCCTACGAGCAGTACTTC. The chain has TRBV7-6 and TRBJ2-7; D uncertain. The CDR3 contains 14 residues. Germline CDR1 reads SGHVS; CDR2 reads FNYEAQ. V dropped 5 bases and J dropped 0 bases, with 11 bases sitting between them. The full variable domain, completed using reference TRBV7-6 and TRBJ2-7, is GAGVSQSPRYKVTKRGQDVALRCDPISGHVSLYWYRQALGQGPEFLTYFNYEAQQDKSGLPNDRFSAERPEGSISTLTIQRTEQRDSAMYRCASSPIYDSYEQYFGPGTRLTVT.

This sequence joins TRBV10-3 and TRBJ1-1, with TRBD1 identical over 9 bases. Germline CDR1 is ENHRY and CDR2 is SYGVKD. With 6 bases clipped from V and 6 bases from J, the junction kept 2 bases outside the gene matches. This CDR3 comprises 12 residues. The chain's CDR3 is CAISTGGPEAFF. The CDR3 DNA follows: TGTGCCATCAGCACAGGGGGCCCTGAAGCTTTCTTT.

The gene calls are TRBV6-1 and TRBJ2-7, with 7 positions matching TRBD1. After removal of 6 bases from V and 4 bases from J, the junction contained 9 bases not matched to a gene. This CDR3 spans 14 amino acids. Germline V lookup: CDR1 MNHNS, CDR2 SASEGT. CDR3 sequence (DNA): TGTGCCAGCAGATACGACAGGGTTTTATACGAGCAGTACTTC. Protein sequence: CASRYDRVLYEQYF.

The chain links TRBV5-1 to TRBJ2-3; D not certain. CDR1 is SGHRS and CDR2 is YFSETQ in the germline V gene. CDR3 length equals 16 residues. V was cut by 0 bases and J by 0 bases, with 11 bases left in between. The CDR3 coding sequence is TGCGCCAGCAGCTTGGTCCAGGCGTCTAGCACAGATACGCAGTATTTT. Protein sequence: CASSLVQASSTDTQYF. Full variable domain (remainder filled in from reference TRBV5-1 and TRBJ2-3): KAGVTQTPRYLIKTRGQQVTLSCSPISGHRSVSWYQQTPGQGLQFLFEYFSETQRNKGNFPGRFSGRQFSNSRSEMNVSTLELGDSALYLCASSLVQASSTDTQYFGPGTRLTVL.

The chain combines TRBV5-4 with TRBJ2-7, with TRBD1 matching 10 bases. CDR3 size: 17 residues. J lost 0 bases, V lost 4 bases, and 10 bases had no gene match. Germline CDR1 SGHNT, CDR2 YYREEE (reference sequence). The CDR3, as DNA: TGTGCCAGCAGCGGGCCCGCGACAGGGGGCTACTCCTACGAGCAGTACTTC. It codes for CASSGPATGGYSYEQYF.

The V gene is TRBV29-1, the J gene TRBJ2-3, with D perhaps TRBD2 (6 bases). Trimming took 3 bases from V and 2 from J, leaving 15 bases between them. The V gene's germline CDR1 is SQVTM and CDR2 ANQGSEA. The CDR3 has 15 amino acids. The DNA for the CDR3 is TGCAGCGTTGATTTGGAACGGGGGATCACAGATACGCAGTATTTT. Amino acid sequence: CSVDLERGITDTQYF.

This clonotype was counted between two and nine times. V usage is TRBV19 and J usage is TRBJ1-2; 7 bases line up with TRBD1. The CDR3 covers 16 residues. V shed 3 bases, J shed 5 bases, and the junction held 12 bases outside the gene matches. Looked up from germline, CDR1 is LNHDA and CDR2 is SQIVND (reference sequence). CDR3 nucleotide sequence: TGTGCCAGTAGTATGGTGTCAGGGGGATTTTCTTATGGCTACACCTTC. The encoded protein is CASSMVSGGFSYGYTF.